The 27 T cell receptor beta chains presented below share a single source sample, sequenced in a study of blood T cell repertoires in COVID-19. TCRdb's copy holds only in-frame clones and misses some; the assay was immunoSEQ multiplex PCR. The profile shows roughly 330,000 clones, around 87% of them singletons. The sample consisted of PBMCs or T cells enriched from blood (not recorded which). The source is a woman aged 25-40 years who had recovered from COVID-19.

V usage is TRBV4-3 and J usage is TRBJ1-1; the D is unclear. The germline V and J ends were trimmed by 1 base and 4 bases, with 10 bases remaining between them. Germline values: CDR1 LGHNA, CDR2 YSLEER. The CDR3 is made up of 14 amino acids. This chain's CDR3 is CASSQAPGSTEAFF. CDR3 sequence (DNA): TGCGCCAGCAGCCAAGCCCCGGGGAGCACTGAAGCTTTCTTT.

As concerns this clone: Within the sample, other DNA sequences also encode this same CDR3. This chain joins TRBV5-1 and TRBJ1-1; D gene unclear. Germline CDR1 and CDR2: SGHRS and YFSETQ. The CDR3 is made up of 13 amino acids. Deletions cut 0 bases from V and 1 base from J, with 4 bases between. The CDR3 DNA is TGCGCCAGCAGCTTGGATCGGAACACTGAAGCTTTCTTT. Its protein is CASSLDRNTEAFF.

This clone was recorded only once. The gene calls are TRBV7-6 and TRBJ1-3; the D gene is possibly TRBD1 (6 bases). Germline V gives CDR1 SGHVS, CDR2 FNYEAQ. The CDR3 loop spans 14 amino acids. The V end lost 4 bases, the J end lost 1 base, and 8 bases lay between the germline ends. CDR3 DNA sequence: TGTGCCAGCAGCTCCAGGGGATCTGGAAACACCATATATTTT. Translated, it gives CASSSRGSGNTIYF. Filled out from reference TRBV7-6 and TRBJ1-3, the complete variable domain reads GAGVSQSPRYKVTKRGQDVALRCDPISGHVSLYWYRQALGQGPEFLTYFNYEAQQDKSGLPNDRFSAERPEGSISTLTIQRTEQRDSAMYRCASSSRGSGNTIYFGEGSWLTVV.

This clone was counted between two and nine times. The chain is built from TRBV21-1 and TRBJ1-2. TRBV21-1 is reported as a pseudogene. The CDR3 has 16 residues. The CDR3 region has the DNA TGTGCCAGCAGTGGACGGACGGACTGCCCTAACTATGGCTACACCTTC. This sequence encodes CASSGRTDCPNYGYTF.

This chain connects TRBV7-6 to TRBJ2-1; TRBD1 might be the D (6 bases). The CDR3 has 15 amino acids. The germline V and J ends were trimmed by 5 bases and 8 bases, with 19 bases remaining between them. Germline assignment: CDR1 SGHVS and CDR2 FNYEAQ. The CDR3 is CASSPTSGQLYEQFF. Written as DNA, the CDR3 is TGTGCCAGCAGCCCTACGAGCGGACAGCTCTATGAGCAGTTCTTC.

CDR3 nucleotides: TGTGCCAGCTCAACAGGGACAGGGGCGGACACCGGGGAGCTGTTTTTT. Residues: CASSTGTGADTGELFF. The chain carries TRBV18 and TRBJ2-2, with 10 bases fitting TRBD1. CDR1 and CDR2 from the germline V gene are KGHSH and LQKENI. The CDR3 totals 16 residues. The V gene end was trimmed by 5 bases and the J gene end by 3 bases; junction bases not matched to a gene: 6.

The J gene is TRBJ1-1, the V gene TRBV2; D is possibly TRBD1 (5 bases). The CDR3 extends over 13 amino acids. The V end lost 10 bases, the J end lost 3 bases, and 15 bases lay between the germline ends. Germline CDR1 SNHLY, CDR2 FYNNEI. The DNA of the CDR3 is TGTGCCACCATTCAGGGTGTGGACACTGAAGCTTTCTTT. Its protein product is CATIQGVDTEAFF.

V gene TRBV6-5 combines with J gene TRBJ1-2; TRBD1 might be the D (6 bases). Trimming shortened V by 6 bases and J by 7 bases, and 18 bases separated the two germline ends. This CDR3 is 14 amino acids long. Germline V lookup: CDR1 MNHEY, CDR2 SVGAGI. CDR3 amino acids: CASSRQVGQGGYTF. In DNA form, the CDR3 reads TGTGCCAGCAGCCGACAGGTCGGGCAGGGTGGCTACACCTTC.

The V and J genes are TRBV7-8 and TRBJ2-7; 8 nucleotides line up with TRBD2. CDR3 size: 14 residues. Trimming removed 7 bases from V and 3 bases from J; junction bases left unmatched: 8. Germline loops: CDR1 SGHVS, CDR2 FQNEAQ. For the CDR3, the DNA is TGTGCCAGCACTAAAGCGGGGGACTTCTACGAGCAGTACTTC. Protein: CASTKAGDFYEQYF.

The chain has TRBV7-2 and TRBJ2-5, with D maybe TRBD1 (5 bases). V lost 3 bases and J 7 bases, leaving 15 bases between the germline ends. The V gene's germline CDR1 is SGHTA and CDR2 FQGNSA. The CDR3 sequence is 14 residues long. The CDR3 nucleotides read TGTGCCAGCAGCTTGGGGCACCGCGCCGCGACCCAGTACTTC. It yields the protein CASSLGHRAATQYF.

This clone is a singleton in its sample. The chain links TRBV30 to TRBJ1-3, with D tentatively TRBD1 (5 bases). This CDR3 has 14 residues. With 2 bases removed from V and 4 bases from J, the gap between germline ends came to 12 bases. Germline V gene sequence: CDR1 GTSNPN, CDR2 SVGIG (reference sequence). Here the CDR3 reads CAWSPRTSGNTIYF. The CDR3 DNA is TGTGCCTGGAGTCCACGGACATCAGGAAACACCATATATTTT.

The V call is TRBV30, the J call TRBJ1-5; D is unresolved. Germline values: CDR1 GTSNPN, CDR2 SVGIG (reference sequence). Trimming shortened V by 1 base and J by 6 bases, and 13 bases separated the two germline ends. The CDR3 consists of 14 residues. This CDR3 reads CAWSGTLAGQPQHF. The CDR3 DNA reads TGTGCCTGGAGTGGTACTCTGGCGGGTCAGCCCCAGCATTTT.

The V and J genes are TRBV27 and TRBJ1-2; possible D gene TRBD1, 5 bases. Trimming pared 4 bases from V and 2 bases from J, leaving 14 bases between. Germline-derived CDR1 and CDR2 are MNHEY and SMNVEV (reference sequence). The CDR3 is made up of 15 amino acids. CDR3 amino acids: CASSSPVAGNYGYTF. CDR3 nucleotide sequence: TGTGCCAGCAGTTCGCCGGTTGCAGGGAACTATGGCTACACCTTC.

The rearrangement uses TRBV25-1 and TRBJ2-1; D gene uncertain. Germline assignment: CDR1 MGHDK and CDR2 SYGVNS. Trimming stripped 0 bases from V and 8 bases from J, with 11 bases between. CDR3 length equals 14 residues. Here the CDR3 DNA reads TGTGCCAGCAGTGAATATTCCCTCAGCGATGAGCAGTTCTTC. Translation: CASSEYSLSDEQFF.

The DNA for the CDR3 is TGCGCCAGCAGCTTGGCACGGGGGGTGAGCTCCTACAATGAGCAGTTCTTC. Its protein is CASSLARGVSSYNEQFF. V and J are TRBV5-1 and TRBJ2-1; TRBD2 matches 7 bases. Unmatched junction bases numbered 6, after V lost 0 bases and J lost 0 bases. The CDR3 sequence is 17 residues long. The V gene's germline CDR1 is SGHRS and CDR2 YFSETQ.

This clone appeared a few times. The chain links TRBV5-5 to TRBJ1-2, with D tentatively TRBD1 (6 bases). The CDR3 runs 12 residues. Germline V gives CDR1 SGHKS, CDR2 YYEKEE (reference sequence). Trimming took off 0 bases at V and 12 bases at J, with 12 bases between the two ends. DNA for the CDR3: TGTGCCAGCAGCTTGGCCAATACAGGGCACACCTTC. It encodes CASSLANTGHTF.

The chain carries TRBV10-3 and TRBJ2-7; 7 bases are a match to TRBD1. V lost 0 bases and J lost 9; bases outside the gene matches: 5. The CDR3 has 13 amino acids. Germline assignment: CDR1 ENHRY and CDR2 SYGVKD. The CDR3 nucleotides are TGTGCCATCAGTGAGTCGACAGGGCTTGGGCAGTACTTC. Translating gives CAISESTGLGQYF.

The gene calls are TRBV12-2 and TRBJ1-6; the table's D call of TRBD1 was not tested on the DNA. TRBV12-2 counts as a pseudogene. The length of the CDR3 is 12 residues. For the CDR3, the DNA is TGTGCAAGTCGCTTAGGGCCTTCACCCCTCCACTTT. Translated, it gives CASRLGPSPLHF.

A single count supports this clone. The rearrangement links TRBV6-5 to TRBJ1-3; 8 bases map to TRBD1. Trimming took 6 bases from V and 5 from J; bases not matched to a gene: 9. The CDR3 spans 15 residues. From germline, CDR1 is MNHEY and CDR2 SVGAGI. CDR3 nucleotide sequence: TGTGCCAGCAGCACCTTACAGGGGGAACGAAACACCATATATTTT. This gives the protein CASSTLQGERNTIYF.

The chain is built from TRBV4-3 and TRBJ2-3, with 7 bases aligning to TRBD1. This CDR3 comprises 15 residues. The V gene's germline CDR1 is LGHNA and CDR2 YSLEER. After removal of 0 bases from V and 3 bases from J, the junction contained 3 bases not matched to a gene. The CDR3 nucleotides are TGCGCCAGCAGCCAAGATAGGGGGCGGACAGATACGCAGTATTTT. It is translated as CASSQDRGRTDTQYF.

V gene TRBV7-2 combines with J gene TRBJ1-1; tentatively, D is TRBD1 (5 bases). The germline V gene has CDR1 SGHTA and CDR2 FQGNSA. V lost 0 bases, J lost 7 bases, and 12 bases lay in between. The CDR3 loop spans 14 amino acids. CDR3 sequence (DNA): TGTGCCAGCAGCTTAGCCCTGGGGCACATTGAAGCTTTCTTT. The encoded protein is CASSLALGHIEAFF.

V is TRBV5-6 and J is TRBJ2-5; TRBD2 matches 14 bases. The CDR3 is 16 residues long. V lost 0 bases to trimming and J lost 3 bases; unmatched junction nucleotides: 1. CDR1 SGHDT and CDR2 YYEEEE come from the germline V gene. CDR3 sequence: CASSLVGLAGEETQYF. The CDR3 region has the DNA TGTGCCAGCAGCTTGGTGGGACTAGCGGGGGAAGAGACCCAGTACTTC.

The V call is TRBV2, the J call TRBJ1-1; tentative D call: TRBD1 (5 bases). V gave up 7 bases and J gave up 0 bases, with 24 bases separating them. This CDR3 spans 18 amino acids. The germline V gene has CDR1 SNHLY and CDR2 FYNNEI. CDR3 sequence (DNA): TGTGCCAGCATTGGGCCCCTGAGGGGAGGACTTATGAACACTGAAGCTTTCTTT. Protein sequence: CASIGPLRGGLMNTEAFF.

The V gene is TRBV7-2, the J gene TRBJ1-6, with 8 nucleotides matching TRBD1. The CDR3 is made up of 14 amino acids. After removal of 4 bases from V and 9 bases from J, the junction contained 5 bases not matched to a gene. Germline CDR1 SGHTA, CDR2 FQGNSA. The CDR3 nucleotides read TGTGCCAGCAGCTCCGGACAGGGTCGTTCACCCCTCCACTTT. Translation gives CASSSGQGRSPLHF.

V usage is TRBV3-1 (or the pseudogene TRBV3-2) and J usage is TRBJ1-5; weak D call: TRBD1 (6 bases). V was shortened by 4 bases and J by 2 bases, with 18 bases between the two germline ends. The CDR3 is made up of 17 amino acids. Germline V gives CDR1 LGHDT, CDR2 YNNKEL (reference sequence). The CDR3 spells CASSLAEGEFCNQPQHF. The CDR3 nucleotides are TGTGCCAGCAGCCTCGCCGAGGGGGAGTTCTGCAATCAGCCCCAGCATTTT.

The chain links TRBV2 to TRBJ1-2, with D possibly TRBD1 on 6 matching bases. The CDR3 length is 16 residues. Trimming took 4 bases from V and 6 from J, leaving 21 bases between them. CDR1 and CDR2 from the germline V gene are SNHLY and FYNNEI. Here the CDR3 DNA reads TGTGCCAGCAGTGCCGGAGTTAGGGGGGGCGAGAATGGCTACACCTTC. Amino acid sequence: CASSAGVRGGENGYTF.

As concerns this clone: A read error may produce the germline difference seen at one junction end. The V and J genes are TRBV23-1 and TRBJ1-1, with 9 bases aligning to TRBD1. Being an ORF, TRBV23-1 has a function that is uncertain. CDR3 length: 14 residues. The DNA of the CDR3 is TGCGCCAGCAGTGGACAGGGGCTAGGCACTGAAACTTTCTTT. This sequence encodes CASSGQGLGTETFF.